Sequencing of this T cell receptor beta chain was carried out in a study of response to subunit inactivated influenza vaccine. This clonotype came up a few times. The CDR3 contains 13 residues. The germline V gene encodes CDR1 KGHSH and CDR2 LQKENI. The V end was cut by 3 bases, the J end by 1 base, with 7 bases between. In TCRdb, the RT-PCR reads were re-called with MiXCR into one record per CDR3 protein. The sample includes about 540,000 distinct CDR3 sequences, roughly a quarter of them seen just once. These data also featured in a second study, about T cells expressing NK-cell markers. As that report states: The authors made TCR beta cDNA libraries by 5'RACE template switching. This switching added a universal primer site and UMIs. An anti-gamma-delta TCR antibody restricted sorting to alpha-beta TCR T cells in several experiments. In six donors, dominant NKG2C+ clonotypes were roughly 1.0-7.5% of CD8+ T cells. The leading position in the CD3+CD56-NKG2C+ fraction of a few donors also went to these clonotypes. Whether expanded NKG2C+ T cell clones were HCMV specific stayed uncertain.

This material consisted of CD4+ T cells sorted from PBMCs, taken 11 to 12 days after vaccination. The receptor comes from a man in his fifties who received an inactivated influenza vaccine. This sequence joins TRBV18 and TRBJ2-7; D is ambiguous. CDR3 sequence (DNA): TGTGCCAGCTCACCGTCACAGTCCTACGAGCAGTACTTC. Encoded protein: CASSPSQSYEQYF.